Below, 32 T cell receptor beta chains from the same sample are listed, as sequenced in a study of CD8+ T cells in alopecia areata. The treatment: oral pan-JAK inhibitor, 5-10 mg twice daily. Researchers gathered lesional scalp punch biopsies and peripheral blood from patients with alopecia areata. The authors extracted RNA and reverse transcribed it into cDNA as the sequencing template. Assay used: immunoSEQ multiplex PCR; TCRdb lists only in-frame clones, some missing. The sample carries some 3,500 clones, 70% recorded once. Sequencing was performed on skin, taken at week 24, from a patient treated with tofacitinib. The source is a human donor with alopecia areata.

The V gene is TRBV28, the J gene TRBJ1-4; D uncertain. V shed 1 base and J shed 6 bases, with 9 bases lying between them. The CDR3 loop spans 14 amino acids. The germline V gene encodes CDR1 MDHEN and CDR2 SYDVKM. CDR3 loop: CASSLSWWDEKLFF. In nucleotides, the CDR3 is TGTGCCAGCAGTTTATCGTGGTGGGATGAAAAACTGTTTTTT.

The V gene is TRBV14, the J gene TRBJ1-5; D not resolved. Trimming removed 3 bases from V and 3 bases from J, with 6 bases in between. This CDR3 has 13 residues. Germline lookup yields CDR1 SGHDN and CDR2 FVKESK. In DNA, the CDR3 is TGTGCCAGCAGCCAGGGTGCCAATCAGCCCCAGCATTTT. This codes for CASSQGANQPQHF.

The V gene is TRBV7-2, the J gene TRBJ1-6; 7 nucleotides align to TRBD1. The CDR3 is 17 residues long. V lost 5 bases and J lost 5; bases outside the gene matches: 12. Germline lookup yields CDR1 SGHTA and CDR2 FQGNSA. The CDR3: CASSPNVAGTDNSPLHF. In DNA, the CDR3 is TGTGCCAGCAGCCCTAATGTAGCCGGGACAGATAATTCACCCCTCCACTTT.

The J gene is TRBJ2-7, the V gene TRBV5-1; D is unclear. V was cut by 5 bases and J by 0 bases, with 6 bases left in between. The CDR3 has 12 residues. Germline CDR1 reads SGHRS; CDR2 reads YFSETQ. The CDR3: CASSPGSYEQYF. Here the CDR3 DNA reads TGCGCCAGCAGTCCGGGCTCCTACGAGCAGTACTTC.

The chain combines TRBV2 with TRBJ2-7, with 7 bases that match TRBD1. The ends lost 9 bases at V and 4 bases at J; junction bases unmatched: 9. Germline V gene data show CDR1 as SNHLY and CDR2 as FYNNEI. This CDR3 spans 13 amino acids. CDR3 region: CARRQGTRYEQYF. Written as DNA, the CDR3 is TGTGCCAGGCGACAGGGAACTCGGTACGAGCAGTACTTC.

The chain combines TRBV2 with TRBJ1-4; 7 bases map to TRBD1. V gave up 6 bases and J gave up 7 bases; unmatched junction bases: 14. Germline CDR1 is SNHLY and CDR2 is FYNNEI. CDR3 length: 16 amino acids. CDR3 sequence reads: CASSLDRTAYLEKLFF. CDR3 in DNA: TGTGCCAGCAGCCTGGACAGGACAGCTTACCTTGAAAAACTGTTTTTT.

The V gene is TRBV27, the J gene TRBJ2-7; 11 bases are shared with TRBD1. J lost 9 bases, V lost 6 bases, and 13 bases had no gene match. CDR1 and CDR2 (germline): MNHEY, SMNVEV (reference sequence). CDR3 length equals 15 residues. The CDR3 spells CASRSAGQGVLVQYF. The CDR3 DNA is TGTGCCAGCAGATCCGCGGGACAGGGGGTGTTGGTGCAGTACTTC.

J is TRBJ2-2 and V is TRBV10-3, with D tentatively TRBD2 (6 bases). Germline V gives CDR1 ENHRY, CDR2 SYGVKD. The V and J ends lost 7 bases and 4 bases respectively, with 19 bases between them. CDR3 size: 16 residues. CDR3 amino acids: CAITLGGGPGTGELFF. DNA for the CDR3: TGTGCCATCACCCTCGGGGGTGGCCCAGGCACCGGGGAGCTGTTTTTT.

V usage is TRBV27 and J usage is TRBJ1-4; 9 nucleotides line up with TRBD1. After removal of 5 bases from V and 4 bases from J, the junction contained 14 bases not matched to a gene. Per germline, CDR1 MNHEY and CDR2 SMNVEV (reference sequence). The CDR3 runs to 18 residues. CDR3 residues: CASSNSGTGYLLNEKLFF. As DNA, the CDR3 is TGTGCCAGCAGTAACTCCGGGACAGGGTATCTCCTTAATGAAAAACTGTTTTTT.

The chain carries TRBV5-1 and TRBJ2-3; 7 bases are shared with TRBD1. The trim removed 2 bases at V and 0 bases at J, leaving 3 bases unmatched. The CDR3 contains 15 residues. The germline V gene has CDR1 SGHRS and CDR2 YFSETQ. CDR3 sequence (DNA): TGCGCCAGCAGCTTAGGGGGCTGGAGCACAGATACGCAGTATTTT. Its translation: CASSLGGWSTDTQYF.

The chain carries TRBV16 and TRBJ1-2; no firm D call. The CDR3 runs to 15 residues. The V end was cut by 0 bases, the J end by 5 bases, with 13 bases between. Germline V lookup: CDR1 KGHSY, CDR2 FQNENV. The CDR3 loop reads CASSQSGSVNYGYTF. As DNA, the CDR3 is TGTGCCAGCAGCCAATCGGGCTCCGTAAATTATGGCTACACCTTC.

V is TRBV28 and J is TRBJ2-5; D gene unclear. The CDR3 spans 14 residues. V was shortened by 2 bases and J by 2 bases, with 9 bases between the two germline ends. The germline V gene encodes CDR1 MDHEN and CDR2 SYDVKM. The CDR3 sequence is CASSLSMVQETQYF. The CDR3 bases are TGTGCCAGCAGTTTAAGTATGGTACAAGAGACCCAGTACTTC.

The V call is TRBV25-1, the J call TRBJ2-3; 9 bases line up with TRBD1. Germline assignment: CDR1 MGHDK and CDR2 SYGVNS. CDR3 length: 15 residues. The V and J ends lost 2 bases and 1 base, in that order; junction bases with no gene match: 1. The CDR3 coding sequence is TGTGCCAGCAGTGAAGGGGACAGGGGCACAGATACGCAGTATTTT. It translates to CASSEGDRGTDTQYF.

This chain joins TRBV5-1 and TRBJ2-5; D perhaps matches TRBD2 (6 bases). The J call is in doubt because the DNA end fits TRBJ2-7 better. This CDR3 has 14 residues. The germline V gene has CDR1 SGHRS and CDR2 YFSETQ. The CDR3 DNA reads TGCGCCAGCAGCTTGGTTGGCGGGGATTACGAGCAGTACTTC. Translation: CASSLVGGDYEQYF.

The chain employs TRBV4-3 and TRBJ2-2; TRBD1 matches at 10 bases. V trimming: 1 base; J trimming: 5 bases; junction bases outside the gene matches: 10. CDR3 length: 18 residues. CDR1 is LGHNA, CDR2 YSLEER, per germline. CDR3 residues: CASSQAYFGQGGTGELFF. The CDR3 coding sequence is TGCGCCAGCAGCCAAGCTTATTTCGGACAGGGGGGGACCGGGGAGCTGTTTTTT.

This clone came up a few times. The CDR3 protein is CASSWPTTSNQPQHF. The CDR3 DNA reads TGTGCCAGCAGTTGGCCCACCACTTCGAATCAGCCCCAGCATTTT. This chain joins TRBV28 and TRBJ1-5; D is uncertain. Germline loops: CDR1 MDHEN, CDR2 SYDVKM. The CDR3 loop spans 15 amino acids. The V and J ends lost 4 bases and 4 bases respectively, with 14 bases between them.

The chain recombines TRBV5-4 with TRBJ2-7, with D possibly TRBD2 on 6 matching bases. The ends were cut back, 4 bases at V and 3 bases at J, with 17 bases in the middle. The V gene's germline CDR1 is SGHNT and CDR2 YYREEE (reference sequence). The CDR3 runs 15 residues. CDR3 bases: TGTGCCAGCAGCGAAAGTGGGAGGCCCTTCTACGAGCAGTACTTC. It encodes CASSESGRPFYEQYF.

The rearrangement links TRBV6-6 to TRBJ2-7, with TRBD1 matching 7 bases. The germline gives CDR1 MNHNY, CDR2 SVGAGI (reference sequence). The ends lost 5 bases at V and 4 bases at J; junction bases unmatched: 8. The CDR3 length is 14 residues. This chain's CDR3 is CASSGRQGPYEQYF. The DNA for the CDR3 is TGTGCCAGCAGTGGACGACAGGGACCGTACGAGCAGTACTTC.

The chain combines TRBV5-1 with TRBJ2-2; no clear D gene. Germline V lookup: CDR1 SGHRS, CDR2 YFSETQ. CDR3 length: 15 residues. Deletions cut 2 bases from V and 0 bases from J, with 8 bases between. The DNA of the CDR3 is TGCGCCAGCAGCTTTCCCAGGCCGAACACCGGGGAGCTGTTTTTT. Amino acid sequence: CASSFPRPNTGELFF. The full variable domain, its missing parts supplied by reference TRBV5-1 and TRBJ2-2, is KAGVTQTPRYLIKTRGQQVTLSCSPISGHRSVSWYQQTPGQGLQFLFEYFSETQRNKGNFPGRFSGRQFSNSRSEMNVSTLELGDSALYLCASSFPRPNTGELFFGEGSRLTVL.

J is TRBJ2-7 and V is TRBV7-2; 7 nucleotides align to TRBD2. This CDR3 contains 13 residues. V dropped 6 bases and J dropped 3; count of bases not matched to a gene: 5. Per the germline V gene, CDR1 is SGHTA and CDR2 is FQGNSA. CDR3 nucleotides: TGTGCCAGCAGGCGGGACTATATCTACGAGCAGTACTTC. It yields the protein CASRRDYIYEQYF.

V usage is TRBV28 and J usage is TRBJ2-7; the match to TRBD1 covers 10 bases. The CDR3 runs to 14 residues. V shed 7 bases, J shed 2 bases, and the junction held 5 bases outside the gene matches. Germline V gene data show CDR1 as MDHEN and CDR2 as SYDVKM. The CDR3 here is CASTGQGGTYEQYF. CDR3 bases: TGTGCCAGCACCGGACAGGGGGGAACCTACGAGCAGTACTTC.

This chain connects TRBV4-2 to TRBJ2-7; D is ambiguous. Between the trimmed V and J ends, which lost 1 base and 0 bases, there was a span of 19 bases. Per the germline V gene, CDR1 is LGHNA and CDR2 is YNFKEQ. The CDR3 covers 18 residues. CDR3 DNA: TGTGCCAGCAGCCAAGGGCTGTCGAAATTAAAATACTCCTACGAGCAGTACTTC. Its protein product is CASSQGLSKLKYSYEQYF.

This chain connects TRBV14 to TRBJ1-2; possible D gene TRBD1, 5 bases. This CDR3 has 17 residues. CDR1 is SGHDN, CDR2 FVKESK, per germline. Trimming left V 2 bases short and J 3 bases short, with 19 bases between. CDR3 bases: TGTGCCAGCAGCCAACCCACCCGGTCGACAGTTCACTATGGCTACACCTTC. Encoded protein: CASSQPTRSTVHYGYTF.

The chain recombines TRBV5-1 with TRBJ1-3, with D uncertain. V lost 5 bases and J 0 bases, leaving 9 bases between the germline ends. Germline CDR1 SGHRS, CDR2 YFSETQ. This CDR3 region has 14 residues. This CDR3 reads CASRAPSSGNTIYF. CDR3 in DNA: TGCGCCAGCAGGGCGCCTTCCTCTGGAAACACCATATATTTT. Full variable domain (remainder filled in from reference TRBV5-1 and TRBJ1-3): KAGVTQTPRYLIKTRGQQVTLSCSPISGHRSVSWYQQTPGQGLQFLFEYFSETQRNKGNFPGRFSGRQFSNSRSEMNVSTLELGDSALYLCASRAPSSGNTIYFGEGSWLTVV.

This clone has more than one count but fewer than ten. The chain employs TRBV5-4 and TRBJ1-6; 9 bases are a match to TRBD1. Germline V gives CDR1 SGHNT, CDR2 YYREEE (reference sequence). The CDR3 covers 16 residues. Trimming took 4 bases from V and 10 from J; bases not matched to a gene: 12. CDR3 amino acids: CASSGDRDRVGSPLHF. CDR3 sequence (DNA): TGTGCCAGCAGCGGGGACCGGGACAGGGTCGGCTCACCCCTCCACTTT.

This clone was found once. V is TRBV5-1 and J is TRBJ2-5, with D possibly being TRBD1 or TRBD2 (5 bases each). V was cut by 4 bases and J by 2 bases, with 12 bases left in between. From germline, CDR1 is SGHRS and CDR2 YFSETQ. The length of the CDR3 is 14 residues. CDR3 DNA sequence: TGCGCCAGCAGCCCAGGGACGGGACAAGAGACCCAGTACTTC. Translating it yields CASSPGTGQETQYF.

This clone was detected a few times. The J gene is TRBJ2-7, the V gene TRBV5-4, with D maybe TRBD1 (5 bases). The CDR3 length is 15 residues. Trimming removed 4 bases from V and 4 bases from J, with 18 bases in between. Germline V gene lookup returns CDR1 SGHNT and CDR2 YYREEE (reference sequence). CDR3 DNA sequence: TGTGCCAGCAGCCCGAACCCAGGGATAAGTTACGAGCAGTACTTC. It yields the protein CASSPNPGISYEQYF.

The chain recombines TRBV5-1 with TRBJ2-7; D is unclear. Between the trimmed V and J ends, which lost 0 bases and 4 bases, there was a span of 11 bases. CDR1 is SGHRS and CDR2 is YFSETQ in the germline V gene. The CDR3 has 14 residues. The CDR3 protein is CASSLAVSRYEQYF. The CDR3 DNA is TGCGCCAGCAGCTTGGCCGTCAGTAGGTACGAGCAGTACTTC. The full variable domain, in which reference TRBV5-1 and TRBJ2-7 provide the parts outside the CDR3, is KAGVTQTPRYLIKTRGQQVTLSCSPISGHRSVSWYQQTPGQGLQFLFEYFSETQRNKGNFPGRFSGRQFSNSRSEMNVSTLELGDSALYLCASSLAVSRYEQYFGPGTRLTVT.

This clone was seen more than once but under ten times. The gene calls are TRBV15 and TRBJ2-3; D is possibly TRBD2 (6 bases). Germline V CDR1 and CDR2: LNHNV, YYDKDF (reference sequence). V was trimmed by 4 bases and J by 5 bases, leaving 19 bases between them. The CDR3 has 16 residues. This CDR3 is CATSTRLGESGDTQYF. The CDR3 DNA reads as TGTGCCACCAGCACCCGACTAGGAGAGAGTGGAGATACGCAGTATTTT.

The chain combines TRBV27 with TRBJ2-5; D may be TRBD2 (6 bases). The CDR3 covers 13 residues. Germline V gene data show CDR1 as MNHEY and CDR2 as SMNVEV (reference sequence). Between the trimmed V and J ends, which lost 0 bases and 10 bases, there was a span of 12 bases. CDR3 residues: CASSLSPGRDQYF. CDR3 nucleotide sequence: TGTGCCAGCAGTTTATCCCCAGGGCGGGACCAGTACTTC.

This clone has more than one count but fewer than ten. The rearrangement joins TRBV11-2 to TRBJ2-1, with a possible D match to TRBD2 (6 bases). From germline, CDR1 is SGHAT and CDR2 FQNNGV. The CDR3 length is 11 residues. The V and J ends lost 3 bases and 13 bases respectively, with 10 bases between them. The DNA for the CDR3 is TGTGCCAGCAGCTTTCCGCGGGGACAGTTCTTC. It specifies CASSFPRGQFF.

This chain connects TRBV14 to TRBJ1-2; D remains ambiguous. The CDR3 runs 13 residues. Looked up from germline, CDR1 is SGHDN and CDR2 is FVKESK. Trimming cost V 0 bases and J 6 bases, with 8 bases left between them. The CDR3 DNA is TGTGCCAGCAGCCAAGATCGCGGGGATGGCTACACCTTC. Translating gives CASSQDRGDGYTF.